Listed below are T cell receptor beta chains from one sample, sequenced in a study of cytomegalovirus exposure and HLA in healthy donors. Sequencing was performed with immunoSEQ multiplex PCR; in TCRdb, only in-frame clones are kept and a portion is missing. The data show almost 65,000 clones, with 85% to 90% seen just once and around 1.7% held by the top ten. The source material was PBMCs. The receptors originated from a woman between 18 and 29 years old in good health and CMV-seronegative. Each CDR3 is given with its conserved first and last residue. The D gene is left open where the match is weak. Expanded clones are given a class, and other clones once, few, many or no size at all.

CDR3aa: CASSLAGEDTQYF
CDR3nt: TGTGCCAGCAGTTTAGCGGGGGAGGATACGCAGTATTTT
j_gene: TRBJ2-3
v_gene: TRBV27
d_gene: TRBD2
abundance: .

CDR3aa: CASSPLDIDRGGGSPLHF
CDR3nt: TGTGCCAGCTCACCACTGGATATCGACAGGGGTGGAGGTTCACCCCTCCACTTT
j_gene: TRBJ1-6
v_gene: TRBV18
d_gene: TRBD1
abundance: .

CDR3aa: CASSLDSYNEQFF
CDR3nt: TGCGCCAGCAGCTTGGACAGTTACAATGAGCAGTTCTTC
j_gene: TRBJ2-1
v_gene: TRBV5-1
d_gene: .
abundance: .

CDR3aa: CASSPPSNSPLHF
CDR3nt: TGTGCCAGCAGCCCTCCCTCTAATTCACCCCTCCACTTT
j_gene: TRBJ1-6
v_gene: TRBV5-5
d_gene: .
abundance: .

CDR3aa: CASSLDRASGGQETQYF
CDR3nt: TGTGCCAGCAGCTTAGATAGGGCTAGCGGGGGGCAAGAGACCCAGTACTTC
j_gene: TRBJ2-5
v_gene: TRBV11-2
d_gene: TRBD2
abundance: .

CDR3aa: CSVGSDSYGYTF
CDR3nt: TGCAGCGTTGGCAGTGACAGCTATGGCTACACCTTC
j_gene: TRBJ1-2
v_gene: TRBV29-1
d_gene: .
abundance: medium-sized

CDR3aa: CSAGQNYGYTF
CDR3nt: TGCAGCGCGGGACAGAACTATGGCTACACCTTC
j_gene: TRBJ1-2
v_gene: TRBV29-1
d_gene: TRBD1
abundance: .

CDR3aa: CSVGRAYEQYF
CDR3nt: TGCAGCGTTGGTCGGGCCTACGAGCAGTACTTC
j_gene: TRBJ2-7
v_gene: TRBV29-1
d_gene: .
abundance: .

CDR3aa: CASSRLRGQNTGELFF
CDR3nt: TGCGCCAGCAGCCGTCTGCGGGGGCAGAACACCGGGGAGCTGTTTTTT
j_gene: TRBJ2-2
v_gene: TRBV5-1
d_gene: .
abundance: .

CDR3aa: CASSSPTGGVAKNIQYF
CDR3nt: TGCGCCAGCAGTAGCCCGACAGGGGGAGTGGCCAAAAACATTCAGTACTTC
j_gene: TRBJ2-4
v_gene: TRBV5-1
d_gene: TRBD1
abundance: .

CDR3aa: CASSPLGVNSPLHF
CDR3nt: TGTGCCAGCAGTCCGCTAGGAGTAAATTCACCCCTCCACTTT
j_gene: TRBJ1-6
v_gene: TRBV7-2
d_gene: .
abundance: .

CDR3aa: CASSLNRDYGYTF
CDR3nt: TGCGCCAGCAGCTTGAACAGGGACTATGGCTACACCTTC
j_gene: TRBJ1-2
v_gene: TRBV5-1
d_gene: .
abundance: .

CDR3aa: CASYGGIQPQHF
CDR3nt: TGTGCCAGCTACGGGGGGATACAGCCCCAGCATTTT
j_gene: TRBJ1-5
v_gene: TRBV28
d_gene: .
abundance: .

CDR3aa: CASSTSVAPYNEQFF
CDR3nt: TGTGCCAGCAGCACCAGCGTAGCGCCATACAATGAGCAGTTCTTC
j_gene: TRBJ2-1
v_gene: TRBV7-9
d_gene: .
abundance: .

CDR3aa: CASSQGLNTYEQYF
CDR3nt: TGCGCCAGCAGCCAGGGGCTAAACACCTACGAGCAGTACTTC
j_gene: TRBJ2-7
v_gene: TRBV4-1
d_gene: .
abundance: .

CDR3aa: CASSQVGRQGRNEQFF
CDR3nt: TGTGCCAGCAGCCAAGTAGGGAGACAGGGGAGGAATGAGCAGTTCTTC
j_gene: TRBJ2-1
v_gene: TRBV4-2
d_gene: TRBD1
abundance: .

CDR3aa: CASSLGGGDRSSYEQYF
CDR3nt: TGTGCCAGCAGCTTAGGGGGAGGGGACCGGAGCTCCTACGAGCAGTACTTC
j_gene: TRBJ2-7
v_gene: TRBV7-8
d_gene: TRBD2
abundance: .

CDR3aa: CASCLQLAGGNTGELFF
CDR3nt: TGTGCCAGCTGTCTACAACTAGCGGGAGGAAACACCGGGGAGCTGTTTTTT
j_gene: TRBJ2-2
v_gene: TRBV11-2
d_gene: TRBD2
abundance: .

CDR3aa: CATSRDPPGYTGTDTQYF
CDR3nt: TGTGCCACCAGCAGAGATCCACCAGGCTACACGGGGACAGATACGCAGTATTTT
j_gene: TRBJ2-3
v_gene: TRBV15
d_gene: .
abundance: .

CDR3aa: CASSQLYRGVNTEAFF
CDR3nt: TGTGCCAGCAGTCAATTATACAGGGGGGTGAACACTGAAGCTTTCTTT
j_gene: TRBJ1-1
v_gene: TRBV27
d_gene: TRBD1
abundance: .

CDR3aa: CASSLVPRVGYGYTF
CDR3nt: TGTGCCAGCAGCTTGGTCCCCAGGGTGGGGTATGGCTACACCTTC
j_gene: TRBJ1-2
v_gene: TRBV5-5
d_gene: .
abundance: .

CDR3aa: CASRREPASYEQYF
CDR3nt: TGTGCCAGCAGGCGGGAGCCCGCCTCCTACGAGCAGTACTTC
j_gene: TRBJ2-7
v_gene: TRBV6-5
d_gene: TRBD2
abundance: .

CDR3aa: CASSLSGSGANVLTF
CDR3nt: TGTGCCAGCAGCTTATCAGGGTCCGGGGCCAACGTCCTGACTTTC
j_gene: TRBJ2-6
v_gene: TRBV7-9
d_gene: .
abundance: .

CDR3aa: CASSIQQASYEQYF
CDR3nt: TGTGCCAGTAGTATCCAACAGGCTTCTTACGAGCAGTACTTC
j_gene: TRBJ2-7
v_gene: TRBV19
d_gene: .
abundance: .

CDR3aa: CASSQGIAGVGYEQYF
CDR3nt: TGCGCCAGCAGCCAAGGGATCGCGGGGGTAGGGTACGAGCAGTACTTC
j_gene: TRBJ2-7
v_gene: TRBV4-1
d_gene: TRBD2
abundance: few

CDR3aa: CASSLVTSGMNNEQFF
CDR3nt: TGTGCCAGCAGCTTAGTAACTAGCGGGATGAACAATGAGCAGTTCTTC
j_gene: TRBJ2-1
v_gene: TRBV11-3
d_gene: TRBD2
abundance: .

CDR3aa: CASSLPGGTGNTIYF
CDR3nt: TGTGCCAGCAGCCTACCGGGGGGAACGGGAAACACCATATATTTT
j_gene: TRBJ1-3
v_gene: TRBV7-2
d_gene: .
abundance: once

CDR3aa: CASSRQRSGSSYNSPLHF
CDR3nt: TGTGCCAGCAGCCGACAAAGGTCCGGGAGCTCCTATAATTCACCCCTCCACTTT
j_gene: TRBJ1-6
v_gene: TRBV7-2
d_gene: .
abundance: once

CDR3aa: CASSLGPGQANIQYF
CDR3nt: TGTGCCAGCAGCTTAGGGCCCGGCCAGGCAAACATTCAGTACTTC
j_gene: TRBJ2-4
v_gene: TRBV7-8
d_gene: .
abundance: few

CDR3aa: CASSLAGGLSRETQYF
CDR3nt: TGTGCCAGCAGCTTGGCAGGGGGGCTATCGAGGGAGACCCAGTACTTC
j_gene: TRBJ2-5
v_gene: TRBV7-3
d_gene: .
abundance: .

CDR3aa: CASSHLFQRETQYF
CDR3nt: TGTGCCAGCAGTCACCTTTTCCAGCGGGAGACCCAGTACTTC
j_gene: TRBJ2-5
v_gene: TRBV27
d_gene: .
abundance: .

CDR3aa: CASSVYEGGEEKLFF
CDR3nt: TGTGCCAGCAGCGTTTACGAGGGGGGGGAGGAAAAACTGTTTTTT
j_gene: TRBJ1-4
v_gene: TRBV7-9
d_gene: .
abundance: .

CDR3aa: CASSRQAQSSGNTIYF
CDR3nt: TGTGCCAGCAGTCGACAGGCCCAGAGCTCTGGAAACACCATATATTTT
j_gene: TRBJ1-3
v_gene: TRBV7-2
d_gene: .
abundance: .

CDR3aa: CASSTKRDRSPGRQFF
CDR3nt: TGTGCCAGCAGTACAAAGCGGGACAGGTCCCCAGGTAGGCAGTTCTTC
j_gene: TRBJ2-1
v_gene: TRBV27
d_gene: .
abundance: few

CDR3aa: CASSFQNYEQYF
CDR3nt: TGTGCCAGCAGTTTCCAGAACTACGAGCAGTACTTC
j_gene: TRBJ2-7
v_gene: TRBV28
d_gene: .
abundance: few

CDR3aa: CASRGDPGRGTPHAFF
CDR3nt: TGTGCAAGTCGTGGAGATCCGGGGCGGGGGACACCGCACGCTTTCTTT
j_gene: TRBJ1-1
v_gene: TRBV12-2
d_gene: .
abundance: .

CDR3aa: CASSLDRGEQYF
CDR3nt: TGTGCCAGCAGCTTGGATCGGGGCGAGCAGTACTTC
j_gene: TRBJ2-7
v_gene: TRBV5-5
d_gene: .
abundance: .

CDR3aa: CASGTGVIADTQYF
CDR3nt: TGTGCCAGTGGGACAGGGGTTATAGCAGATACGCAGTATTTT
j_gene: TRBJ2-3
v_gene: TRBV11-2
d_gene: TRBD1
abundance: .

CDR3aa: CASSVSSGGVADTQYF
CDR3nt: TGTGCCAGCAGCGTCTCTAGCGGGGGGGTCGCAGATACGCAGTATTTT
j_gene: TRBJ2-3
v_gene: TRBV9
d_gene: TRBD2
abundance: .

CDR3aa: CASSLTSETQYF
CDR3nt: TGTGCCAGCAGCTTGACTTCAGAGACCCAGTACTTC
j_gene: TRBJ2-5
v_gene: TRBV5-6
d_gene: .
abundance: .

CDR3aa: CASSLLAGSYEQYF
CDR3nt: TGTGCCAGCAGTCTGCTTGCGGGCTCCTACGAGCAGTACTTC
j_gene: TRBJ2-7
v_gene: TRBV2
d_gene: .
abundance: .

CDR3aa: CASQQDRPSHTQYF
CDR3nt: TGTGCCAGCCAACAGGACAGACCAAGCCATACGCAGTATTTT
j_gene: TRBJ2-3
v_gene: TRBV5-4
d_gene: .
abundance: .

CDR3aa: CASRYNPGDEQFF
CDR3nt: TGTGCCAGCAGGTACAACCCCGGGGATGAGCAGTTCTTC
j_gene: TRBJ2-1
v_gene: TRBV25-1
d_gene: .
abundance: .

CDR3aa: CAWSDGVNTGELFF
CDR3nt: TGTGCCTGGAGTGACGGGGTCAACACCGGGGAGCTGTTTTTT
j_gene: TRBJ2-2
v_gene: TRBV30
d_gene: .
abundance: few

CDR3aa: CASRSTGAEDQPQHF
CDR3nt: TGTGCCAGTAGGTCAACAGGGGCGGAGGATCAGCCCCAGCATTTT
j_gene: TRBJ1-5
v_gene: TRBV19
d_gene: TRBD1
abundance: .

CDR3aa: CASMGTGAGELFF
CDR3nt: TGTGCCAGCATGGGGACAGGGGCCGGGGAGCTGTTTTTT
j_gene: TRBJ2-2
v_gene: TRBV2
d_gene: TRBD1
abundance: .

CDR3aa: CASSPHAELSGNTIYF
CDR3nt: TGTGCCAGCAGCCCCCACGCCGAACTCTCTGGAAACACCATATATTTT
j_gene: TRBJ1-3
v_gene: TRBV4-2
d_gene: .
abundance: .

CDR3aa: CASSRRGTGVGGYTF
CDR3nt: TGTGCCAGCAGCCGAAGAGGAACGGGAGTAGGAGGCTACACCTTC
j_gene: TRBJ1-2
v_gene: TRBV5-8
d_gene: .
abundance: .

CDR3aa: CASGTCHREKLFF
CDR3nt: TGTGCCAGCGGCACGTGCCACCGGGAAAAACTGTTTTTT
j_gene: TRBJ1-4
v_gene: TRBV21-1
d_gene: .
abundance: once

CDR3aa: CASSLLKTVAGELFF
CDR3nt: TGTGCCAGCAGCCTTCTTAAAACGGTGGCCGGGGAGCTGTTTTTT
j_gene: TRBJ2-2
v_gene: TRBV13
d_gene: .
abundance: once

CDR3aa: CASSESPAGTGYEQYF
CDR3nt: TGTGCCAGCAGTGAAAGCCCAGCGGGAACCGGCTACGAGCAGTACTTC
j_gene: TRBJ2-7
v_gene: TRBV6-1
d_gene: TRBD2
abundance: .

CDR3aa: CASTWGTSGKETQYF
CDR3nt: TGTGCCAGCACCTGGGGGACTAGCGGGAAAGAGACCCAGTACTTC
j_gene: TRBJ2-5
v_gene: TRBV5-6
d_gene: TRBD2
abundance: .

CDR3aa: CASSSTDYTDTQYF
CDR3nt: TGCGCCAGCAGCTCCACAGATTACACAGATACGCAGTATTTT
j_gene: TRBJ2-3
v_gene: TRBV5-1
d_gene: .
abundance: .